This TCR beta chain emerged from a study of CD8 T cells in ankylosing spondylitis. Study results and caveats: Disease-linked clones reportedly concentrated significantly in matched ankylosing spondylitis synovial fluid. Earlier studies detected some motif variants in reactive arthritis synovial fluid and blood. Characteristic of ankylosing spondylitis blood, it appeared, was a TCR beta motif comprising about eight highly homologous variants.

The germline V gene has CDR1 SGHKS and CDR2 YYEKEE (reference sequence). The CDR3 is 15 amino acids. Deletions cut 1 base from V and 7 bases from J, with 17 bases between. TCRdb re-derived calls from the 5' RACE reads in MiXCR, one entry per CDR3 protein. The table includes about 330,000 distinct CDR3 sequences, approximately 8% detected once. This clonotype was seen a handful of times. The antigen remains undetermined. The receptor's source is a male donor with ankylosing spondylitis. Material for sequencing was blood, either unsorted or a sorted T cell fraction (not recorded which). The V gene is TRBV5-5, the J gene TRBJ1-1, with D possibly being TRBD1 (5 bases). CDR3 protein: CASSLSGRATGEAFF. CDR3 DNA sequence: TGTGCCAGCAGCTTGAGCGGCAGGGCTACCGGTGAAGCTTTCTTT.